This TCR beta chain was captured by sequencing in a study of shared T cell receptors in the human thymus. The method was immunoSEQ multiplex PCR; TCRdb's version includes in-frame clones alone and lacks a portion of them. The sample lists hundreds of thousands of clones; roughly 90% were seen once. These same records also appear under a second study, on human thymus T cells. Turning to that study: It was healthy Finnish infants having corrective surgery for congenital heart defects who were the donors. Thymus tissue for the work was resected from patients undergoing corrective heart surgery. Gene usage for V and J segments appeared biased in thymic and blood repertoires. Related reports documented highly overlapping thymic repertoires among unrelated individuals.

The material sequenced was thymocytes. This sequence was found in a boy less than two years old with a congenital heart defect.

CDR3 sequence: CASSPAGHSGNTIYF. The CDR3 coding sequence is TGTGCCAGTAGTCCGGCAGGGCACTCTGGAAACACCATATATTTT. The chain uses TRBV19 and TRBJ1-3; D may be TRBD1 (5 bases). Trimming took off 5 bases at V and 0 bases at J, with 11 bases between the two ends. Germline V gene lookup returns CDR1 LNHDA and CDR2 SQIVND (reference sequence). CDR3 length: 15 amino acids. The variable domain in full, completed from reference TRBV19 and TRBJ1-3, reads DGGITQSPKYLFRKEGQNVTLSCEQNLNHDAMYWYRQDPGQGLRLIYYSQIVNDFQKGDIAEGYSVSREKKESFPLTVTSAQKNPTAFYLCASSPAGHSGNTIYFGEGSWLTVV.